Sequencing of this T cell receptor beta chain was carried out in a study of T cell changes during pregnancy in multiple sclerosis. Repertoires were generated with immunoSEQ multiplex PCR, while TCRdb's copy carries only in-frame clones and drops some. The sample yields around 110,000 clones, approximately 90% seen once. The TCR sequence derives from a female donor with multiple sclerosis, enrolled in a pregnancy study. Specimen: peripheral blood, collected in the third trimester of pregnancy.

The CDR3 DNA reads as TGTGCCAGCCGGACTAGCGGAACCTACGAGCAGTACTTC. It specifies CASRTSGTYEQYF. The chain has TRBV19 and TRBJ2-7; TRBD2 aligns across 10 bases. The CDR3 spans 13 residues. From germline, CDR1 is LNHDA and CDR2 SQIVND (reference sequence). The V and J ends lost 9 bases and 2 bases, in that order; junction bases with no gene match: 4.